The entry below describes one T cell receptor (beta chain). The length of the CDR3 is 12 residues. Germline V CDR1 and CDR2: MDHEN, SYDVKM. The V end was cut by 5 bases, the J end by 9 bases, with 13 bases between. The data were obtained in a study of blood T cell repertoires in COVID-19. Study-wide background: COVID-19 samples collected from the United States, Italy and Spain covered acute and convalescent phases.

Method: immunoSEQ multiplex PCR; TCRdb's copy keeps in-frame clones and lacks some. This table holds over 45,000 clones, roughly 89% found once. Sequenced input: peripheral blood. The chain combines TRBV28 with TRBJ1-1, with unresolved D. The sequence derives from a human donor in a cohort sampled during active COVID-19. The CDR3 nucleotides read TGTGCCAGCAGTCGCTCGGACTGGAAAGCTTTCTTT. It codes for CASSRSDWKAFF.